This T cell receptor (beta chain) was identified during a study of CD4 T cells in relation to SARS-CoV-2 and coronaviruses. A remark on this clone: Its cognate antigen is unknown.

The data were produced by immunoSEQ multiplex PCR, yet TCRdb's version contains in-frame clones alone and is incomplete. The table has some 20,000 clones, around 76% seen once. Unexposed donor CD4+ T cells date from 2011-2018, before the COVID-19 pandemic. After around nine days of culture, CD4+ T cells were isolated. Unexposed-donor CD4+ T cells were probed with SARS-CoV-2 S/N and four cold-coronavirus spikes, cells permitting. Fresh IL-2 medium replaced half the medium on days 3 and 7. The specimen was CD4+ T cells from PBMCs, cultured in vitro. The TCR was taken from a human donor in good health.

The CDR3 coding sequence is TGTGCCAGCAGGGCGGCAGTGAACACTGAAGCTTTCTTT. This translates into CASRAAVNTEAFF. The chain employs TRBV6-5 and TRBJ1-1; D unresolved. CDR1 and CDR2 from the germline V gene are MNHEY and SVGAGI. This CDR3 region has 13 residues. V was shortened by 6 bases and J by 0 bases, with 8 bases between the two germline ends.